Sequencing of this TCR beta chain was carried out in a study of blood T cell repertoires in COVID-19. About the study: The United States, Italy and Spain supplied acute and convalescent COVID-19 samples.

Those who participated ranged in age from roughly 18 to 90 years and resided in 24 US areas. Using immunoSEQ multiplex PCR, the repertoire was profiled, and TCRdb retains in-frame clones only, with some absent. The sample carries about 63,000 clones, approximately 81% recorded once. Per germline, CDR1 WSHSY and CDR2 SAAADI. The trim removed 2 bases at V and 3 bases at J, leaving 8 bases unmatched. The CDR3 loop spans 17 amino acids. This sequence joins TRBV10-2 and TRBJ2-1; 9 positions match TRBD2. Sequenced material: PBMCs or T cells enriched from blood (not recorded which). The receptor was derived from a woman aged 40 to 55 with acute COVID-19. The CDR3 sequence: CASSETPGLAYYNEQFF. The CDR3 nucleotides read TGCGCCAGCAGTGAGACCCCAGGACTAGCGTACTACAATGAGCAGTTCTTC.